This T cell receptor (beta chain) was observed in a study of blood T cell repertoires in COVID-19. Sequencing was performed with immunoSEQ multiplex PCR; in TCRdb, only in-frame clones are kept and a portion is missing. Of about 440,000 clones listed, approximately 90% are singletons. Trimming shortened V by 0 bases and J by 8 bases, and 14 bases separated the two germline ends. The CDR3 spans 15 residues. Germline values: CDR1 SGDLS, CDR2 YYNGEE. Sequenced material: peripheral blood. The chain recombines TRBV9 with TRBJ1-4; D possibly corresponds to TRBD1 (5 bases). The clonotype originates from a woman between 25 and 40 years old with acute or convalescent COVID-19. CDR3 amino acids: CASSVASGGGEKLFF. CDR3 DNA sequence: TGTGCCAGCAGCGTAGCTTCGGGGGGAGGGGAAAAACTGTTTTTT.